The entry below gives a single T cell receptor beta chain sequence along with its context. Its antigen is undetermined. This sample was taken from a study of T cells in narcolepsy. The overall study: Donors had narcolepsy type 1 or type 2, or were healthy controls. Overall study results and limits: Reportedly, autoreactive clonotypes were serially detected in patients' blood but not controls'. Comparing one patient's CSF and blood CD4+ clonotypes highlighted HCRT- and TRIB2-specific autoreactive clonotypes. Autoreactive clone sequences were missing from some blood memory CD4+ repertoires.

Sequencing was performed with immunoSEQ multiplex PCR; in TCRdb, only in-frame clones are kept and a portion is missing. This table has some 25,000 clones, just over 60% appearing once. This CDR3 region has 14 residues. Germline V gene data show CDR1 as SGHRS and CDR2 as YFSETQ. Deletions cut 4 bases from V and 7 bases from J, with 14 bases between. This sequence originates from a human donor in good health. Material: memory (CD45RA-) CD4+ T cells from blood. V usage is TRBV5-1 and J usage is TRBJ2-2; D perhaps matches TRBD2 (6 bases). CDR3 amino acids: CASSAGGPNGELFF. CDR3 coding DNA: TGCGCCAGCAGCGCCGGAGGGCCAAACGGGGAGCTGTTTTTT.